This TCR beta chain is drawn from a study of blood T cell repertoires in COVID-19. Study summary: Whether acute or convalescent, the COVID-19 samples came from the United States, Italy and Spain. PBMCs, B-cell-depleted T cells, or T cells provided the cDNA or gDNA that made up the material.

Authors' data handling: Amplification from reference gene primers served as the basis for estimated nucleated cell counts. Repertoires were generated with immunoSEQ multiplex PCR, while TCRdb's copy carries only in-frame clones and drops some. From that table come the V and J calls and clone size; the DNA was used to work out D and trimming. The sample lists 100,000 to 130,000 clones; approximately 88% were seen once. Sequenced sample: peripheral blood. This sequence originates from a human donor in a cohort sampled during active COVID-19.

In DNA, the CDR3 is TGCGCCAGCAGCTGGGGGCCGGGGCGGATGAACACTGAAGCTTTCTTT. Protein sequence: CASSWGPGRMNTEAFF. The genes are TRBV5-1 and TRBJ1-1, with D possibly TRBD1 on 6 matching bases. The CDR3 is 16 amino acids. V shed 3 bases and J shed 0 bases, with 15 bases lying between them. Germline CDR1 and CDR2: SGHRS and YFSETQ.